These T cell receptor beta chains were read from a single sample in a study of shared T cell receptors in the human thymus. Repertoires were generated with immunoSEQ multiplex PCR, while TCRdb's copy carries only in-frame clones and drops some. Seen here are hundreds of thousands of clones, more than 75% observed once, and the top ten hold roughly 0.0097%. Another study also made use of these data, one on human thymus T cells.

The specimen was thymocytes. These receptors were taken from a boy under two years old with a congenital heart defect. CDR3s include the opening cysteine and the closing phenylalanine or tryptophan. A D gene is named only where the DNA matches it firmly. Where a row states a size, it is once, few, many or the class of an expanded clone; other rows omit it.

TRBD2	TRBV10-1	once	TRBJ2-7	TGCGCCAGCAGTGAGAAGAGCGGGGGGTTCCCCTACGAGCAGTACTTC	CASSEKSGGFPYEQYF
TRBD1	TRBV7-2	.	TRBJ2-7	TGTGCCAGCAGCGACGGACAGGGTGGCGAGCAGTACTTC	CASSDGQGGEQYF
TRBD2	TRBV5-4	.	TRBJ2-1	TGTGCCAGCAGCTGGAGGACTAGCGGGAGTCAGTGCAATGAGCAGTTCTTC	CASSWRTSGSQCNEQFF
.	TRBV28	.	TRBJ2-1	TGTGCCGGGGCCCCGGACCGCCCTTCTATTTACAATGAGCAGTTCTTC	CAGAPDRPSIYNEQFF
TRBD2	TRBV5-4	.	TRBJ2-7	TGTGCCAGCAGCGTCCCTCGTAGCGGGAACTCCTACGAGCAGTACTTC	CASSVPRSGNSYEQYF
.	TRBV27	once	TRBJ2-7	TGTGCCAGCAAGAACCACGGGAACAGGGAGAAGAACGAGCAGTACTTC	CASKNHGNREKNEQYF
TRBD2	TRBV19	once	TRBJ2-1	TGTGCCAGTAGTACTTTAGCGGGAGGGCCGGGGTACAATGAGCAGTTCTTC	CASSTLAGGPGYNEQFF
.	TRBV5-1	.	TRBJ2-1	TGCGCCAGCAGCTTAACGGGATACAATGAGCAGTTCTTC	CASSLTGYNEQFF
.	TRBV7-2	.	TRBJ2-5	TGTGCCAGCAAAGACAGACAAGAGACCCAGTACTTC	CASKDRQETQYF
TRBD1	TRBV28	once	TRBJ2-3	TGTGCCAGCAGTTTACCCGGGACAGGGGACCCAGATACGCAGTATTTT	CASSLPGTGDPDTQYF
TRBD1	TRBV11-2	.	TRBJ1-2	TGTGCCAGCAGCTTAGCGGGACAGGGCTATGGCTACACCTTC	CASSLAGQGYGYTF
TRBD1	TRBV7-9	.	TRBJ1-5	TGTGCCAGCAGCCATGCTGCGGGCAGGGGGCTCAATCAGCCCCAGCATTTT	CASSHAAGRGLNQPQHF
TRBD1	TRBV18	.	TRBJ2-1	TGTGCCAGCTCACAAACAGGGGGCTCCTACAATGAGCAGTTCTTC	CASSQTGGSYNEQFF
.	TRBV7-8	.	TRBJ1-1	TGTGCCAGCAGCTTACAACCCCGTGGCGGCACTGAAGCTTTCTTT	CASSLQPRGGTEAFF
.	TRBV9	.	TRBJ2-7	TGTGCCAGCAGGGTAGCCGGACAGTTCGAGCAGTACTTC	CASRVAGQFEQYF
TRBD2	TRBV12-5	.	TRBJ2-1	TGTGCTAGTGGCCTCGGACTAGCGGGATACAATGAGCAGTTCTTC	CASGLGLAGYNEQFF
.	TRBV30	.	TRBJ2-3	TGTGCCTGGAGTGTACTAGACGGGATCGGCACAGATACGCAGTATTTT	CAWSVLDGIGTDTQYF
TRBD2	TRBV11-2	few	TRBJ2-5	TGTGCCAGCAGCTTCCGGGAGGCGAGAGAGACCCAGTACTTC	CASSFREARETQYF
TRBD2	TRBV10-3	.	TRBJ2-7	TGTGCCATCAGTGACCCGGGGGGGGCCGAGCAGTACTTC	CAISDPGGAEQYF
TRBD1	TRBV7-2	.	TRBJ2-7	TGTGCCAGCAGCTCCCCGGGACAGTGGCCGAGCTCCTACGAGCAGTACTTC	CASSSPGQWPSSYEQYF
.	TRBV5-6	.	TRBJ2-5	TGTGCCAGCAGCTTGGGCACAGGGTCAGAGACCCAGTACTTC	CASSLGTGSETQYF
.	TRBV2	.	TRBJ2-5	TGTGCCAGCCTACGCCTCCGGCCGCGGGAGACCCAGTACTTC	CASLRLRPRETQYF
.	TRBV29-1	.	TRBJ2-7	TGCAGCGTTGAGGGGGACTCTTCCTACGAGCAGTACTTC	CSVEGDSSYEQYF
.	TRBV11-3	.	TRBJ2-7	TGTGCCAGCAGCTTAGGGTCTTACTCCCCCTCCGAGCAGTACTTC	CASSLGSYSPSEQYF
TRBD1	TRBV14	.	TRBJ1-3	TGTGCCAGCAGCCAGCGGGACAGGGGATACGGAAACACCATATATTTT	CASSQRDRGYGNTIYF
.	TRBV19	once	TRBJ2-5	TGTGCCAGTAGTGAGGGGGGAGGGCCGGGTGAGACCCAGTACTTC	CASSEGGGPGETQYF
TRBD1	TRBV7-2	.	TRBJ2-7	TGTGCCAGCAGCTCGAGGACAGGGACCTTCTACGAGCAGTACTTC	CASSSRTGTFYEQYF
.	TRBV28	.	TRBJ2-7	TGTGCCAGCAGCTCCCACAGTGGTCGCCACGAGCAGTACTTC	CASSSHSGRHEQYF
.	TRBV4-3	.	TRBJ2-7	TGCGCCAGCAGCCAAGGGTACAAACCGCCCAGCTCCTACGAGCAGTACTTC	CASSQGYKPPSSYEQYF
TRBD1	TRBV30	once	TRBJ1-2	TGTGCCTGGAGTAGGGGACAGGGGGATGGCTACACCTTC	CAWSRGQGDGYTF
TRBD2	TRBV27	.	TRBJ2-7	TGTGCCAGCAGTTTAAGGTCTAGCGGGAAAAGGACCTACGAGCAGTACTTC	CASSLRSSGKRTYEQYF
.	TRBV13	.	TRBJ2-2	TGTGCCAGCGGGGGCCCTAGGTTGGACGGGGAGCTGTTTTTT	CASGGPRLDGELFF